This TCR beta chain was sequenced during a study of cytomegalovirus exposure and HLA in healthy donors. The study ran its PCR with 60 Vbeta and 13 Jbeta primers. Assay: immunoSEQ multiplex PCR; the TCRdb copy retains only in-frame clones and omits some. The sample shows about 240,000 clones, around 80% of them seen only once. Regarding the study as a whole: In vitro, a few CMV-associated chains proved specific for CMV antigens.

This clone was recorded a few times. Its target is not known. The receptor comes from a boy aged 5 to 17 in good health and CMV-seronegative. Sequenced material: PBMCs.

The CDR3 spells CASSMTRDRGLEKLFF. In DNA form, the CDR3 reads TGTGCCAGCAGCATGACGCGAGACAGGGGGCTTGAAAAACTGTTTTTT. V is TRBV7-9 and J is TRBJ1-4; 10 bases line up with TRBD1. With 5 bases clipped from V and 7 bases from J, the junction kept 10 bases outside the gene matches. CDR3 size: 16 residues. Germline CDR1 and CDR2: SEHNR and FQNEAQ (reference sequence). The full variable domain, rest sourced from reference TRBV7-9 and TRBJ1-4, is DTGVSQNPRHKITKRGQNVTFRCDPISEHNRLYWYRQTLGQGPEFLTYFQNEAQLEKSRLLSDRFSAERPKGSFSTLEIQRTEQGDSAMYLCASSMTRDRGLEKLFFGSGTQLSVL.